These 20 T cell receptor beta chains were sequenced from one sample in a study of T cell responses to AZD1222 COVID-19 vaccine. Sequenced by immunoSEQ multiplex PCR; TCRdb stores in-frame clones only, minus some. The repertoire has some 170,000 clones, around 94% of them found once; the top ten carry roughly 5.6%. The sequenced sample was peripheral blood, obtained 28 days after the second AZD1222 dose. The receptors shown here come from an adult who received the AZD1222 COVID-19 vaccine.

V and J are TRBV11-2 and TRBJ1-4, with unresolved D. Germline assignment: CDR1 SGHAT and CDR2 FQNNGV. The CDR3 runs 14 residues. The germline V and J ends were trimmed by 4 bases and 8 bases, with 14 bases remaining between them. CDR3 sequence: CASSSTLIREKLFF. Written as DNA, the CDR3 is TGTGCCAGCAGCTCGACCCTTATCAGGGAAAAACTGTTTTTT. Full variable domain (outside the CDR3, taken from reference TRBV11-2 and TRBJ1-4): EAGVAQSPRYKIIEKRQSVAFWCNPISGHATLYWYQQILGQGPKLLIQFQNNGVVDDSQLPKDRFSAERLKGVDSTLKIQPAKLEDSAVYLCASSSTLIREKLFFGSGTQLSVL.

V gene TRBV5-5 combines with J gene TRBJ2-1, with a weak D call TRBD2 (6 bases). Trimming pared 5 bases from V and 3 bases from J, leaving 18 bases between. Germline V CDR1 and CDR2: SGHKS, YYEKEE (reference sequence). The CDR3 sequence is 16 residues long. The CDR3, as DNA: TGTGCCAGCAGAAACGGACTGGGACTCAACTACAATGAGCAGTTCTTC. Translating gives CASRNGLGLNYNEQFF.

The J gene is TRBJ1-2, the V gene TRBV12-3 or TRBV12-4; 7 nucleotides match TRBD1. Losses at the gene ends were 6 bases for V and 8 bases for J; bases not matched to a gene: 9. The CDR3 contains 13 residues. The CDR3 here is CASSPKGAGGYTF. The CDR3 region has the DNA TGTGCCAGCAGCCCCAAGGGGGCTGGCGGCTACACCTTC.

The rearrangement links TRBV2 to TRBJ2-7; 11 bases agree with TRBD1. The CDR3 is 14 residues long. From germline, CDR1 is SNHLY and CDR2 FYNNEI. V lost 4 bases, J lost 4 bases, and 3 bases stayed unmatched. For the CDR3, the DNA is TGTGCCAGCAGTGGGGGGACAGGGGGATACGAGCAGTACTTC. Its translation is CASSGGTGGYEQYF.

The sample holds one count of this clone. The V and J genes are TRBV4-3 and TRBJ2-7, with TRBD2 matching 11 bases. V shed 4 bases, J shed 4 bases, and the junction held 9 bases outside the gene matches. The CDR3 covers 16 residues. Germline CDR1 reads LGHNA; CDR2 reads YSLEER. In nucleotides, the CDR3 is TGCGCCAGCAGCCCCACCGTGGTAGCGGGAGGGTACGAGCAGTACTTC. It yields the protein CASSPTVVAGGYEQYF.

This sequence joins TRBV12-3 or TRBV12-4 and TRBJ1-1, with 7 bases identical to TRBD1. The CDR3 consists of 13 residues. Unmatched junction bases numbered 5, after V lost 6 bases and J lost 4 bases. The CDR3 DNA follows: TGTGCCAGCAGATTCGACAGGGCCACTGAAGCTTTCTTT. It codes for CASRFDRATEAFF.

For the CDR3, the DNA is TGTGCCAGCAGCCCCCAGGGGTCGGGGGGCTACACCTTC. It is translated as CASSPQGSGGYTF. V is TRBV12-3 or TRBV12-4 and J is TRBJ1-2, with a possible D match to TRBD1 (6 bases). The CDR3 length is 13 residues. V was trimmed by 6 bases and J by 8 bases, leaving 16 bases between them.

This clone was found once. The chain has TRBV7-9 and TRBJ1-2, with D possibly matching TRBD1 (5 bases). V gave up 4 bases and J gave up 3 bases, with 9 bases separating them. The CDR3 runs 13 residues. Germline V gives CDR1 SEHNR, CDR2 FQNEAQ (reference sequence). CDR3 in DNA: TGTGCCAGCAGCTCTAAACAGGACTATGGCTACACCTTC. It encodes CASSSKQDYGYTF.

The rearrangement uses TRBV5-1 and TRBJ2-7; D is perhaps TRBD1 or TRBD2 (5 bases each). Trimming pared 4 bases from V and 8 bases from J, leaving 25 bases between. Looked up from germline, CDR1 is SGHRS and CDR2 is YFSETQ. This CDR3 has 16 residues. CDR3: CASSPNNAGTGLKQYF. In nucleotides, the CDR3 is TGCGCCAGCAGCCCCAATAACGCCGGGACGGGATTAAAGCAGTACTTC.

The table lists this clone with a count of one. This chain connects TRBV2 to TRBJ2-7; 7 bases line up with TRBD1. Germline V gene data show CDR1 as SNHLY and CDR2 as FYNNEI. J gave up 2 bases and V 8 bases, and 3 bases lay outside the gene matches. The CDR3 loop spans 12 amino acids. CDR3 amino acids: CASGQEAYEQYF. The DNA of the CDR3 is TGTGCCAGCGGACAGGAGGCCTACGAGCAGTACTTC. Using reference TRBV2 and TRBJ2-7 for the parts outside the CDR3, the full variable domain is EPEVTQTPSHQVTQMGQEVILRCVPISNHLYFYWYRQILGQKVEFLVSFYNNEISEKSEIFDDQFSVERPDGSNFTLKIRSTKLEDSAMYFCASGQEAYEQYFGPGTRLTVT.

This clone was seen a single time. J is TRBJ2-5 and V is TRBV30; the D is unclear. The germline V and J ends were trimmed by 0 bases and 1 base, with 6 bases remaining between them. This CDR3 contains 13 residues. The germline V gene has CDR1 GTSNPN and CDR2 SVGIG (reference sequence). Here the CDR3 reads CAWSVDSQETQYF. CDR3 bases: TGTGCCTGGAGTGTTGATAGCCAAGAGACCCAGTACTTC.

J is TRBJ1-2 and V is TRBV5-1; TRBD1 might be the D (5 bases). Between the trimmed V and J ends, which lost 4 bases and 4 bases, there was a span of 17 bases. The CDR3 has 15 residues. The germline CDR1 and CDR2 sequences are SGHRS and YFSETQ. This CDR3 reads CASSLRDGEFYGYTF. Here the CDR3 DNA reads TGCGCCAGCAGCCTCCGGGACGGCGAATTCTATGGCTACACCTTC. The full variable domain, rest sourced from reference TRBV5-1 and TRBJ1-2, is KAGVTQTPRYLIKTRGQQVTLSCSPISGHRSVSWYQQTPGQGLQFLFEYFSETQRNKGNFPGRFSGRQFSNSRSEMNVSTLELGDSALYLCASSLRDGEFYGYTFGSGTRLTVV.

The chain joins TRBV6-5 to TRBJ1-2; D possibly corresponds to TRBD1 (6 bases). The ends were cut back, 6 bases at V and 8 bases at J, with 16 bases in the middle. This CDR3 contains 13 residues. Germline CDR1 reads MNHEY; CDR2 reads SVGAGI. The CDR3 region is CASRATGPWGYTF. Here the CDR3 DNA reads TGTGCCAGCAGGGCGACAGGCCCGTGGGGCTACACCTTC.

V gene TRBV19 combines with J gene TRBJ2-5; D possibly corresponds to TRBD2 (6 bases). CDR1 is LNHDA and CDR2 is SQIVND in the germline V gene (reference sequence). V was clipped by 5 bases and J by 5 bases, with 24 bases between them. The CDR3 is 17 residues long. Here the CDR3 reads CASSFLGIAAGRETQYF. In DNA form, the CDR3 reads TGTGCCAGTAGTTTCCTTGGGATAGCGGCCGGCCGGGAGACCCAGTACTTC.

The V and J genes are TRBV27 and TRBJ2-3, with 15 bases lining up with TRBD2. Germline values: CDR1 MNHEY, CDR2 SMNVEV (reference sequence). Trimming took 4 bases from V and 0 from J; bases not matched to a gene: 8. The CDR3 is made up of 19 amino acids. CDR3 loop: CASSSLGLAGGKSTDTQYF. The DNA of the CDR3 is TGTGCCAGCAGTTCTCTGGGACTAGCGGGAGGTAAAAGCACAGATACGCAGTATTTT.

CDR3: CASSFITEAFF. CDR3 DNA sequence: TGTGCCAGCAGTTTCATAACTGAAGCTTTCTTT. V and J are TRBV28 and TRBJ1-1; D gene uncertain. Per the germline V gene, CDR1 is MDHEN and CDR2 is SYDVKM. V gave up 3 bases and J gave up 5 bases, with 4 bases separating them. The CDR3 is 11 residues long.

The chain has TRBV4-2 and TRBJ1-2; 7 bases agree with TRBD1. The CDR3 totals 14 residues. J gave up 2 bases and V 3 bases, and 3 bases lay outside the gene matches. The germline CDR1 and CDR2 sequences are LGHNA and YNFKEQ. The chain's CDR3 is CASSHSTGNYGYTF. CDR3 DNA sequence: TGTGCCAGCAGCCATTCGACAGGGAACTATGGCTACACCTTC.

V and J are TRBV20-1 and TRBJ1-2; no reliable D call. Germline V gene lookup returns CDR1 DFQATT and CDR2 SNEGSKA (reference sequence). The CDR3 is made up of 11 amino acids. V was cut by 4 bases and J by 2 bases, with 5 bases left in between. The chain's CDR3 is CSATDNYGYTF. The DNA for the CDR3 is TGCAGTGCTACAGACAACTATGGCTACACCTTC.

V gene TRBV5-4 combines with J gene TRBJ1-2, with D possibly being TRBD1 (6 bases). V was shortened by 4 bases and J by 0 bases, with 10 bases between the two germline ends. Germline loops: CDR1 SGHNT, CDR2 YYREEE (reference sequence). This CDR3 spans 14 amino acids. CDR3 in amino acids: CASSPGQTNYGYTF. In DNA form, the CDR3 reads TGTGCCAGCAGCCCGGGACAAACTAACTATGGCTACACCTTC. The entire variable domain, with the rest obtained from reference TRBV5-4 and TRBJ1-2, is as follows: ETGVTQSPTHLIKTRGQQVTLRCSSQSGHNTVSWYQQALGQGPQFIFQYYREEENGRGNFPPRFSGLQFPNYSSELNVNALELDDSALYLCASSPGQTNYGYTFGSGTRLTVV.

The chain employs TRBV11-3 and TRBJ2-3, with D uncertain. Looked up from germline, CDR1 is SGHNT and CDR2 is YENEEA. CDR3 length: 13 residues. V was trimmed by 0 bases and J by 5 bases, leaving 6 bases between them. Here the CDR3 DNA reads TGTGCCAGCAGCTTAGAAGGCGTAGATACGCAGTATTTT. Translation: CASSLEGVDTQYF. Full variable domain (missing parts from reference TRBV11-3 and TRBJ2-3): EAGVVQSPRYKIIEKKQPVAFWCNPISGHNTLYWYLQNLGQGPELLIRYENEEAVDDSQLPKDRFSAERLKGVDSTLKIQPAELGDSAVYLCASSLEGVDTQYFGPGTRLTVL.